This T cell receptor beta chain originates from a study of shared clonotypes between healthy human individuals. Points from the study as a whole: Sampling involved blood alone; tissue repertoires likely differ.

V shed 5 bases and J shed 2 bases, with 10 bases lying between them. CDR1 is SGHRS and CDR2 is YFSETQ in the germline V gene. The CDR3 contains 14 residues. With respect to this clone: Its target is unknown.

The authors ran the assay at deep level. Per the authors' pipeline: ImmunoSEQ supplied junction-only sequences lacking quality scores, so filtering was different. Profiled with immunoSEQ multiplex PCR; TCRdb holds only in-frame clones, not every one. The V and J calls and clone size were taken over from that table, and D and trimming were inferred from the DNA. The data show 1,100,000 or so clones, about 84% seen once. The chain employs TRBV5-1 and TRBJ2-2, with a weak D call TRBD1 (6 bases). This TCR was sampled from a young man in good health. Some clones in this sample may be carry-over from other donors' samples. Sequencing was carried out using memory CD4+ T cells from PBMCs. The subset denotes: CD45RA-negative fraction. The CDR3 DNA is TGCGCCAGCAGTGGGACACTCAACACCGGGGAGCTGTTTTTT. Protein: CASSGTLNTGELFF.